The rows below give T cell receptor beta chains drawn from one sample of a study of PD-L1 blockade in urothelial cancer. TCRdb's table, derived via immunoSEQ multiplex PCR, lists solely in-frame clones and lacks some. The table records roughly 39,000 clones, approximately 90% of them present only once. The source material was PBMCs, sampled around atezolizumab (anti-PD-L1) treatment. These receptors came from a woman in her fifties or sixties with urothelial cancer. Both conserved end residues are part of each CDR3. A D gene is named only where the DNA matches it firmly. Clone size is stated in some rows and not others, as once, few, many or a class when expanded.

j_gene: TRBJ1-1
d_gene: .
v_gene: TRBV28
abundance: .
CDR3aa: CASSLPGYRTNTEAFF
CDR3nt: TGTGCCAGCAGTTTACCGGGTTACCGAACGAACACTGAAGCTTTCTTT

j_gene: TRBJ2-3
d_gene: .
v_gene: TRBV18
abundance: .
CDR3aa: CASSSDLSDTQYF
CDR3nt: TGTGCCAGCTCATCGGACTTATCAGATACGCAGTATTTT

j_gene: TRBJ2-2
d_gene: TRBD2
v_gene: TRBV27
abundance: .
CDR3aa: CASSLRSSGSGELFF
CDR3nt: TGTGCCAGCAGTTTAAGGTCTAGCGGGAGTGGGGAGCTGTTTTTT

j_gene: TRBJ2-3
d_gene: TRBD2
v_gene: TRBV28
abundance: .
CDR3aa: CASSLGTSRTDTQYF
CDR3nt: TGTGCCAGCAGTCTCGGGACTAGTCGCACAGATACGCAGTATTTT

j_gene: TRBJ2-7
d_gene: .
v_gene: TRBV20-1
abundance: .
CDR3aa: CSASARREQYF
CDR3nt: TGCAGTGCTAGCGCTAGAAGGGAGCAGTACTTC

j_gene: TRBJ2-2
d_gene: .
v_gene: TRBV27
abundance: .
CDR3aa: CASSLSRGGAAGELFF
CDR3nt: TGTGCCAGCAGTTTAAGTCGAGGGGGAGCGGCCGGGGAGCTGTTTTTT

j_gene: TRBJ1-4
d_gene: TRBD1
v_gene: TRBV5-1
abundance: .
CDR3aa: CASSLAGTGGNEKLFF
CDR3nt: TGCGCCAGCAGCTTGGCTGGGACAGGGGGAAATGAAAAACTGTTTTTT

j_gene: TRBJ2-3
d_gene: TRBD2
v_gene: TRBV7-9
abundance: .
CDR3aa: CASSSLAGVVDTQYF
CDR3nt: TGTGCCAGCAGCTCGCTAGCGGGAGTGGTAGATACGCAGTATTTT

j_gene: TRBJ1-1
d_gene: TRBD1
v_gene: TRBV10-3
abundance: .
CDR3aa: CAISETTDRGQAFF
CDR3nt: TGTGCCATCAGTGAGACGACCGACAGGGGGCAAGCTTTCTTT

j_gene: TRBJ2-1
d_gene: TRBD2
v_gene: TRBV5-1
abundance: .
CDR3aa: CASSLELAGGREQFF
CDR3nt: TGCGCCAGCAGCTTGGAACTAGCGGGAGGGCGGGAGCAGTTCTTC

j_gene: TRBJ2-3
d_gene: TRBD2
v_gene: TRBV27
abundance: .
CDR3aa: CASSLNSGWGTDTQYF
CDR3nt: TGTGCCAGCAGTTTAAATAGCGGGTGGGGCACAGATACGCAGTATTTT

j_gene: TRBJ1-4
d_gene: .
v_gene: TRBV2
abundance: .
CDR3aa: CASRQTNEKLFF
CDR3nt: TGTGCCAGCAGACAGACCAACGAAAAACTGTTTTTT

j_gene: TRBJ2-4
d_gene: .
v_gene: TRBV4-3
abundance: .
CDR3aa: CASSQELVRGSRNIQYF
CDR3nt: TGCGCCAGCAGCCAAGAGCTCGTCCGGGGGAGTAGGAACATTCAGTACTTC

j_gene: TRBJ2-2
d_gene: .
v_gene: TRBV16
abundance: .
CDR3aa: CASSRSRGDTGELFF
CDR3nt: TGTGCCAGCAGCCGCTCCAGGGGAGACACCGGGGAGCTGTTTTTT

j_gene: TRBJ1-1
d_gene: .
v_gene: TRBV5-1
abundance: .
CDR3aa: CASSLHLRGNTEAFF
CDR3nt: TGCGCCAGCAGCTTGCATCTCCGGGGGAACACTGAAGCTTTCTTT

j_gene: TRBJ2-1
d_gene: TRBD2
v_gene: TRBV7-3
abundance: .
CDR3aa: CASSQGLAGGGNEQFF
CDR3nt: TGTGCCAGCAGCCAGGGGCTAGCGGGAGGTGGCAATGAGCAGTTCTTC

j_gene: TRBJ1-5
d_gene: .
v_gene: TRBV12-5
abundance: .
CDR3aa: CASGLEAAFTPQHF
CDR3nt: TGTGCTAGTGGTTTGGAGGCGGCTTTTACGCCCCAGCATTTT

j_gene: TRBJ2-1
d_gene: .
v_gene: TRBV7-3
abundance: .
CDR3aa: CASSSAYKRSGEQFF
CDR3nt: TGTGCCAGCAGCTCAGCTTATAAGAGGTCGGGTGAGCAGTTCTTC

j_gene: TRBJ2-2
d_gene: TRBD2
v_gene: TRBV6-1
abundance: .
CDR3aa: CASKGLQNTGELFF
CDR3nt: TGTGCCAGCAAGGGACTACAGAACACCGGGGAGCTGTTTTTT

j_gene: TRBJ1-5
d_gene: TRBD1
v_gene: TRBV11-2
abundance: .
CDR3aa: CASSAKTGGRDQPQHF
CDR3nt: TGTGCCAGCAGCGCAAAGACAGGGGGCAGGGATCAGCCCCAGCATTTT

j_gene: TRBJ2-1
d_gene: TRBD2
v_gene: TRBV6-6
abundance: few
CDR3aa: CASSDGGGRAHNEQFF
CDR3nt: TGTGCCAGCAGCGATGGGGGGGGGAGGGCCCACAATGAGCAGTTCTTC

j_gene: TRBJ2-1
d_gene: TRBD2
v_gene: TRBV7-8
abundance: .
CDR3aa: CASSFLGLAGENEQFF
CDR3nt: TGTGCCAGCAGCTTCCTCGGACTAGCGGGAGAGAATGAGCAGTTCTTC

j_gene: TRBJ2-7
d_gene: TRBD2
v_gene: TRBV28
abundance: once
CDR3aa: CASSQRTSGKVYEQYF
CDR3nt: TGTGCCAGCAGTCAAAGGACTAGCGGGAAGGTTTACGAGCAGTACTTC

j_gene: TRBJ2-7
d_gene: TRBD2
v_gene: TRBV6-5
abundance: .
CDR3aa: CASRREGWSYEQYF
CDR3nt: TGTGCCAGCCGGCGGGAGGGTTGGTCCTACGAGCAGTACTTC

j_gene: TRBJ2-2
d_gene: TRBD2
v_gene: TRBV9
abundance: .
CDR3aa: CASSPRSSGNTGELFF
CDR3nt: TGTGCCAGCAGCCCTCGTTCTAGCGGGAACACCGGGGAGCTGTTTTTT

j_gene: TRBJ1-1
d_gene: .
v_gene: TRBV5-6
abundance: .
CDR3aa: CASSGGPNTEAFF
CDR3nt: TGTGCCAGCAGCGGGGGCCCGAACACTGAAGCTTTCTTT

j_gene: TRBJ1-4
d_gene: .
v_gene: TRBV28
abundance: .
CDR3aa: CASSLVGGGEKLFF
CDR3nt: TGTGCCAGCAGTTTGGTGGGCGGGGGTGAAAAACTGTTTTTT

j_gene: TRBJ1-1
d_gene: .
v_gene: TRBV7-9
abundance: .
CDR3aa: CASSLRGIMNTEAFF
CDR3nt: TGTGCCAGCAGCCTTCGGGGAATCATGAACACTGAAGCTTTCTTT

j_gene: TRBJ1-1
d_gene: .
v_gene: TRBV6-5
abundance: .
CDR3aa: CASRHDSVNTEAFF
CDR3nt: TGTGCCAGCAGACACGACAGCGTGAACACTGAAGCTTTCTTT

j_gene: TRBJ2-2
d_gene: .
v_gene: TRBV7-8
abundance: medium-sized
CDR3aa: CASSLAAYTGELFF
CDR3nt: TGTGCCAGCAGCTTAGCGGCCTACACCGGGGAGCTGTTTTTT

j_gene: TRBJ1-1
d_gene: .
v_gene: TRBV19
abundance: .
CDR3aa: CASSIMQDTEAFF
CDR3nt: TGTGCCAGTAGTATAATGCAGGACACTGAAGCTTTCTTT

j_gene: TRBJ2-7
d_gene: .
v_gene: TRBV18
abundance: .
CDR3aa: CASRGSVSYEQYF
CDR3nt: TGTGCCAGCAGGGGGTCCGTAAGCTACGAGCAGTACTTC

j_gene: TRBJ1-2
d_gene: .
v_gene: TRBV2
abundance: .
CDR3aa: CASSAVSGRQVVSYTF
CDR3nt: TGTGCCAGCAGTGCAGTTTCCGGCCGCCAGGTAGTAAGCTACACCTTC

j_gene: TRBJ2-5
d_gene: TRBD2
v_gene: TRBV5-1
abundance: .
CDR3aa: CASSGLAGGQETQYF
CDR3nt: TGCGCCAGCAGCGGGTTAGCGGGGGGACAAGAGACCCAGTACTTC

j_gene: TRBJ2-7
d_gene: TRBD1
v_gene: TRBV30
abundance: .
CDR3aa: CACRLTGAGEQYF
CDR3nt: TGTGCCTGCCGATTAACAGGGGCGGGCGAGCAGTACTTC

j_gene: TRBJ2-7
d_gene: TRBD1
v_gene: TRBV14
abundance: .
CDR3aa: CASSRGTGYEQYF
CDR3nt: TGTGCCAGCAGCCGTGGGACAGGGTACGAGCAGTACTTC

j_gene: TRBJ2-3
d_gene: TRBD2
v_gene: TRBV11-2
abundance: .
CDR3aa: CASSLDPGGLDTQYF
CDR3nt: TGTGCCAGCAGCTTAGATCCGGGGGGTCTAGATACGCAGTATTTT

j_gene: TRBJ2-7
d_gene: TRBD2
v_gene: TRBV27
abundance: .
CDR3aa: CASSLRREGYEQYF
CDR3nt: TGTGCCAGCAGTTTACGGCGGGAGGGATACGAGCAGTACTTC

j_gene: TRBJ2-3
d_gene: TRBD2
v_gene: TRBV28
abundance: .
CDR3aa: CASSLRLATSTDTQYF
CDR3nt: TGTGCCAGCAGCCTGCGACTAGCGACAAGCACAGATACGCAGTATTTT

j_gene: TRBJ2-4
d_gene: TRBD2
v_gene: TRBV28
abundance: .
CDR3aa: CASSTAGGPGRSKNIQYF
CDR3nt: TGTGCCAGCAGCACAGCGGGAGGGCCGGGAAGGTCCAAAAACATTCAGTACTTC

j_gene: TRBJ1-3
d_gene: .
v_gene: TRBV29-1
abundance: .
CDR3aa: CSVTDRSSSGNTIYF
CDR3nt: TGCAGCGTAACTGACAGATCGAGCTCTGGAAACACCATATATTTT

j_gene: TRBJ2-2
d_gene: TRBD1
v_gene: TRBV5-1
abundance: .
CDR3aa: CASSYTDRGTGELFF
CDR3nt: TGCGCCAGCAGCTATACCGACAGGGGGACCGGGGAGCTGTTTTTT

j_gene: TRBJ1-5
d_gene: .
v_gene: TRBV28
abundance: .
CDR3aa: CASTSQALSNQPQHF
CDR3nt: TGTGCCAGCACCAGTCAGGCGCTTAGCAATCAGCCCCAGCATTTT

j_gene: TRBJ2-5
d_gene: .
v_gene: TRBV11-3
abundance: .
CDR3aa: CASSLGLSPQETQYF
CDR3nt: TGTGCCAGCAGCTTAGGTTTGAGTCCCCAAGAGACCCAGTACTTC

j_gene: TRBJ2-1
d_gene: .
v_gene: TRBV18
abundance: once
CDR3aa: CASSPTSSAGGEQFF
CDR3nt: TGTGCCAGCTCACCTACCTCCTCCGCCGGTGGTGAGCAGTTCTTC

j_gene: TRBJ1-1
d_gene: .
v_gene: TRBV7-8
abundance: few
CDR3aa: CASSLARWGAVAFF
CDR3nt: TGTGCCAGCAGCTTAGCGCGTTGGGGAGCGGTAGCTTTCTTT

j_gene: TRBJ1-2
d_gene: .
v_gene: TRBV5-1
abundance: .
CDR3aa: CASSLDRYGYTF
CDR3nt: TGCGCCAGCAGCTTGGACAGATATGGCTACACCTTC

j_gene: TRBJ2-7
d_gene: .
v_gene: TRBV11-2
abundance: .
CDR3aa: CASSWGNRVSSYEQYF
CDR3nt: TGTGCCAGCAGCTGGGGGAACAGGGTCAGTTCCTACGAGCAGTACTTC

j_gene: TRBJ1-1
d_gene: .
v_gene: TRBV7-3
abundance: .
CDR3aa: CASSFLRYTEAFF
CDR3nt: TGTGCCAGCTCTTTCCTTCGGTACACTGAAGCTTTCTTT

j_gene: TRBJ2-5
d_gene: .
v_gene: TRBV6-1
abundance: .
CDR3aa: CASSEGAVGGGGHYF
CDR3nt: TGTGCCAGCAGTGAAGGGGCCGTCGGCGGCGGGGGACATTACTTC

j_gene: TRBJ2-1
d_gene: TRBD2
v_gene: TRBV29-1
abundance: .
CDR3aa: CSVDWGTSGSRDNEQFF
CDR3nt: TGCAGCGTTGACTGGGGGACTAGCGGGAGTAGGGACAATGAGCAGTTCTTC

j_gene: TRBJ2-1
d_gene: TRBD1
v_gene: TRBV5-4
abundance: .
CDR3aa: CASSPGGLHYNEQFF
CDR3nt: TGTGCCAGCAGCCCAGGGGGCCTCCATTACAATGAGCAGTTCTTC

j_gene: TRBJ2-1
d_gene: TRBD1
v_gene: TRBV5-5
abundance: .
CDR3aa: CASSLLQGWNEQFF
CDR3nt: TGTGCCAGCAGCTTGTTACAGGGGTGGAATGAGCAGTTCTTC

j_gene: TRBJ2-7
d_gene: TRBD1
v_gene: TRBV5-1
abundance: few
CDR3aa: CASSPGQDSYEQYF
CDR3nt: TGCGCCAGCAGCCCTGGACAGGACTCCTACGAGCAGTACTTC